The 19 T cell receptor beta chains in this list originate from one sample, sequenced in a study of cytomegalovirus exposure and HLA in healthy donors (dated 2017 in TCRdb). The method behind the library was the immunoSEQ multiplex PCR assay. For the multiplex PCR, a mixture combining 60 forward primers for TCR Vbeta segments and 13 reverse primers for TCR Jbeta segments was used. TCRdb provides this immuneACCESS table in a form limited to in-frame rearrangements. Some clones are lacking; in checked studies, under half of them reflect an unresolved V gene, and why the rest are absent is not known. The sample table contains about 210,000 clones; only one count was recorded for roughly 82% of them. The ten largest make up nearly 6% of the sample. Input material: PBMCs. These receptors came from a man aged 35 to 55 in good health and CMV-seropositive.

V and J are TRBV19 and TRBJ1-1; D is unresolved. The CDR3 runs to 14 residues. The V gene's germline CDR1 is LNHDA and CDR2 SQIVND (reference sequence). V was cut by 3 bases and J by 7 bases, with 15 bases left in between. The CDR3 spells CASSIRGGGSEAFF. The CDR3 DNA is TGTGCCAGTAGTATCCGTGGCGGTGGAAGTGAAGCTTTCTTT.

The rearrangement links TRBV11-2 to TRBJ2-5; D possibly corresponds to TRBD2 (6 bases). The V end was cut by 5 bases, the J end by 5 bases, with 9 bases between. Looked up from germline, CDR1 is SGHAT and CDR2 is FQNNGV. The CDR3 has 12 residues. The CDR3 reads CASSISGETQYF. The CDR3 nucleotides are TGTGCCAGCAGCATAAGCGGGGAGACCCAGTACTTC.

This clone was seen once. The rearrangement links TRBV25-1 to TRBJ2-3; no firm D call. The CDR3 extends over 14 amino acids. Germline assignment: CDR1 MGHDK and CDR2 SYGVNS. V lost 0 bases and J lost 6, with 10 bases in between. CDR3 sequence: CASSEYSLQDTQYF. The DNA for the CDR3 is TGTGCCAGCAGTGAATACTCCCTACAGGATACGCAGTATTTT.

V gene TRBV7-3 combines with J gene TRBJ1-1; perhaps TRBD1 as D (6 bases). Trimming removed 5 bases from V and 4 bases from J, with 17 bases in between. There are 15 residues in the CDR3. From germline, CDR1 is SGHTA and CDR2 FQGTGA. CDR3 nucleotides: TGTGCCAGCAGCCCAGACGGACAGTGGAGCACTGAAGCTTTCTTT. It codes for CASSPDGQWSTEAFF.

The chain employs TRBV5-4 and TRBJ2-5; 9 bases align to TRBD2. The CDR3 consists of 13 residues. The germline gives CDR1 SGHNT, CDR2 YYREEE (reference sequence). The V segment lost 10 bases and the J segment 0 bases; nucleotides outside the gene matches: 4. DNA of the CDR3: TGTGCCGGCGGGAGGGGTGACCAAGAGACCCAGTACTTC. Residues: CAGGRGDQETQYF.

CDR3: CASSFGGIHYEQYF. CDR3 nucleotide sequence: TGTGCCAGCAGCTTCGGCGGAATCCACTACGAGCAGTACTTC. This rearrangement joins TRBV5-6 to TRBJ2-7; D remains unclear. V was trimmed by 2 bases and J by 3 bases, leaving 12 bases between them. Germline V lookup: CDR1 SGHDT, CDR2 YYEEEE. The CDR3 is 14 amino acids. The full variable domain, in which reference TRBV5-6 and TRBJ2-7 provide the parts outside the CDR3, is DAGVTQSPTHLIKTRGQQVTLRCSPKSGHDTVSWYQQALGQGPQFIFQYYEEEERQRGNFPDRFSGHQFPNYSSELNVNALLLGDSALYLCASSFGGIHYEQYFGPGTRLTVT.

The J gene is TRBJ1-2, the V gene TRBV30; TRBD1 matches at 8 bases. V dropped 7 bases and J dropped 4; count of bases not matched to a gene: 2. CDR1 GTSNPN and CDR2 SVGIG come from the germline V gene (reference sequence). This CDR3 region has 11 residues. The CDR3 protein is CALQGGYGYTF. CDR3 nucleotides: TGTGCCTTACAGGGGGGCTATGGCTACACCTTC.

The CDR3 reads CASSEARGNQPQHF. The CDR3 region has the DNA TGTGCCAGCAGTGAAGCCCGAGGCAATCAGCCCCAGCATTTT. The chain carries TRBV6-1 and TRBJ1-5; D unclear. The CDR3 sequence is 14 residues long. Germline V gene sequence: CDR1 MNHNS, CDR2 SASEGT. The ends were cut back, 0 bases at V and 2 bases at J, with 5 bases in the middle.

In its sample, this clone was seen a few times. The germline gene is not matched at one end of the junction; a read error may be the cause. The chain joins TRBV7-7 to TRBJ2-5; no firm D call. The J call is uncertain, as TRBJ2-7 better fits the DNA end. The germline CDR1 and CDR2 sequences are SSHAT and FNYEAQ (reference sequence). The CDR3 totals 13 residues. The CDR3 loop reads CASSARVGYEQYF. The CDR3 nucleotides are TGTGCTAGCAGCGCCAGAGTGGGCTACGAGCAGTACTTC.

The rearrangement uses TRBV18 and TRBJ1-2; possibly TRBD1 for D (6 bases). Trimming stripped 5 bases from V and 5 bases from J, with 18 bases between. The CDR3 covers 15 residues. Looked up from germline, CDR1 is KGHSH and CDR2 is LQKENI. The CDR3 coding sequence is TGTGCCAGCTCATCTATCCAAGGGGGATCTTATGGCTACACCTTC. Residues: CASSSIQGGSYGYTF.

The chain links TRBV12-5 to TRBJ2-1; 9 bases are shared with TRBD2. CDR1 LGHNT and CDR2 FRNRAP come from the germline V gene. CDR3 length: 15 amino acids. V shed 1 base and J 9 bases; nucleotides not matched to a gene: 7. CDR3 bases: TGTGCTAGTGGTTTGGGCGGGGGACTAGCAGGTGAGCAGTTCTTC. Translating gives CASGLGGGLAGEQFF.

The chain uses TRBV6-5 and TRBJ2-7; a possible D gene is TRBD1 (8 bases). This CDR3 has 14 residues. Trimming took off 4 bases at V and 6 bases at J, with 16 bases between the two ends. The germline CDR1 and CDR2 sequences are MNHEY and SVGAGI. CDR3 nucleotides: TGTGCCAGCAGTTTGTTGGACAGGGAGGGCGAGCAGTACTTC. This encodes CASSLLDREGEQYF.

This chain links TRBV5-4 with TRBJ2-1, with 11 bases identical to TRBD2. The ends lost 4 bases at V and 7 bases at J; junction bases unmatched: 13. Germline V gene sequence: CDR1 SGHNT, CDR2 YYREEE (reference sequence). The CDR3 sequence is 17 residues long. CDR3 coding DNA: TGTGCCAGCAGCGACGGACGTAGCGGGAGGGGAGCGAATGAGCAGTTCTTC. Its translation: CASSDGRSGRGANEQFF.

The chain links TRBV10-1 to TRBJ2-3; TRBD2 matches at 11 bases. In germline, CDR1 is WNHNN, CDR2 SYGVQD (reference sequence). J gave up 0 bases and V 4 bases, and 15 bases lay outside the gene matches. This CDR3 region has 20 residues. CDR3 residues: CASSGPGLAARPGSTDTQYF. In DNA form, the CDR3 reads TGCGCCAGCAGTGGCCCGGGACTAGCGGCTAGACCCGGGAGCACAGATACGCAGTATTTT.

The CDR3 protein is CASSFGQLHTEAFF. The DNA for the CDR3 is TGTGCCAGCAGTTTCGGACAGCTACACACTGAAGCTTTCTTT. This sequence joins TRBV28 and TRBJ1-1, with D possibly TRBD1 on 6 matching bases. Looked up from germline, CDR1 is MDHEN and CDR2 is SYDVKM. This CDR3 is built from 14 residues. Trimming cost V 3 bases and J 3 bases, with 11 bases left between them.

The chain combines TRBV2 with TRBJ2-6, with a possible D match to TRBD2 (5 bases). CDR1 and CDR2 (germline): SNHLY, FYNNEI. V lost 6 bases and J 0 bases, leaving 9 bases between the germline ends. The CDR3 runs 15 residues. In nucleotides, the CDR3 is TGTGCCAGCAGAAGCGAGGGCTCTGGGGCCAACGTCCTGACTTTC. The encoded protein is CASRSEGSGANVLTF.

V gene TRBV6-1 combines with J gene TRBJ2-7, with D uncertain. Trimming took off 8 bases at V and 2 bases at J, with 16 bases between the two ends. CDR3 length: 14 amino acids. CDR1 is MNHNS and CDR2 is SASEGT in the germline V gene. The CDR3 region is CASGDVRGPYEQYV. The CDR3 DNA reads TGTGCCAGCGGCGATGTGCGTGGGCCCTACGAGCAGTACGTC.

The chain carries TRBV7-7 and TRBJ2-1; 10 positions match TRBD2. J gave up 6 bases and V 4 bases, and 3 bases lay outside the gene matches. CDR3 length: 14 residues. Germline values: CDR1 SSHAT, CDR2 FNYEAQ (reference sequence). CDR3 in amino acids: CASSSGLAPNEQFF. DNA for the CDR3: TGTGCCAGCAGCTCGGGACTAGCGCCCAATGAGCAGTTCTTC.

This clone was seen just once. The chain couples TRBV7-9 to TRBJ2-3; 14 bases agree with TRBD2. Germline loops: CDR1 SEHNR, CDR2 FQNEAQ (reference sequence). The CDR3 contains 16 residues. V was pared by 1 base and J by 5 bases, with 2 bases of the junction left unmatched. The CDR3 is CASSLGTSGRLDTQYF. The CDR3 DNA reads as TGTGCCAGCAGCTTAGGGACTAGCGGGAGGTTAGATACGCAGTATTTT.